These T cell receptor beta chains were read from a single sample in a study of blood T cell repertoires in COVID-19. Method: immunoSEQ multiplex PCR; TCRdb's copy keeps in-frame clones and lacks some. The sample has 130,000 to 150,000 clones, around 87% seen once. Sequencing input: PBMCs or T cells enriched from blood (not recorded which). These receptors were obtained from a man aged 60 to 69 who had recovered from COVID-19. CDR3s include the opening cysteine and the closing phenylalanine or tryptophan. The D gene is left open where the match is weak. For some rows the clone size is stated as once, few or many, or as a class when expanded; others skip it.

j_gene	abundance	v_gene	d_gene	CDR3nt	CDR3aa
TRBJ2-1	-	TRBV6-5	TRBD2	TGTGCCAGCAGTTCTGGACTAGAGCCATTATACAATGAGCAGTTCTTC	CASSSGLEPLYNEQFF
TRBJ2-7	-	TRBV28	TRBD2	TGTGCCAGCAGTTTACGACTAGCGGCGATCTACGAGCAGTACTTC	CASSLRLAAIYEQYF
TRBJ2-2	-	TRBV28	TRBD2	TGTGCCAGCAGAGCGGGGGGAGGTGGCACCGGGGAGCTGTTTTTT	CASRAGGGGTGELFF
TRBJ1-6	-	TRBV18	TRBD1	TGTGCCAGCTCACCACGGGACAGCTATAATTCACCCCTCCACTTT	CASSPRDSYNSPLHF
TRBJ2-3	once	TRBV5-1	-	TGCGCCAGCAGCTTGGATCTAGCTATGTCAGATACGCAGTATTTT	CASSLDLAMSDTQYF
TRBJ1-5	-	TRBV28	TRBD1	TGTGCCAGCAGTATTACAGGGGGCCTAGGGCAGCCCCAGCATTTT	CASSITGGLGQPQHF
TRBJ1-5	-	TRBV20-1	TRBD1	TGCAGTGCTAGTGCACAGGGGAGCGGTCAGCCCCAGCATTTT	CSASAQGSGQPQHF
TRBJ2-1	-	TRBV29-1	-	TGCAGCGTCCGACATAGCTCCTACAATGAGCAGTTCTTC	CSVRHSSYNEQFF
TRBJ2-7	-	TRBV11-2	-	TGTGCCACCTCGGACAGGCGGGATCGAGAGCAGTACTTC	CATSDRRDREQYF
TRBJ2-1	-	TRBV19	TRBD2	TGTGCCAGTTCCCAGCGGGGGCTGGGTGAGCAGTTCTTC	CASSQRGLGEQFF
TRBJ2-3	once	TRBV6-1	TRBD1	TGTGCCAGCAGTGCGGGGACAGGGATAGCCGCAGATACGCAGTATTTT	CASSAGTGIAADTQYF
TRBJ2-2	-	TRBV12-3/TRBV12-4	-	TGTGCCAGCAGTTTCGACACCGGGGAGCTGTTTTTT	CASSFDTGELFF
TRBJ2-2	-	TRBV28	-	TGTGCCAGCAGTTTGACTGGGGAGCTGTTTTTT	CASSLTGELFF
TRBJ2-7	-	TRBV7-3	TRBD1	TGTGCCAGCAAACGGGACAGATTCTCCTACGAGCAGTACTTC	CASKRDRFSYEQYF
TRBJ2-7	-	TRBV19	-	TGTGCCAGTTACAGGGACCACGAGCAGTACTTC	CASYRDHEQYF
TRBJ2-7	-	TRBV6-5	TRBD2	TGTGCCAGCAGCCTCTCGGGAGGGTACTACGAGCAGTACTTC	CASSLSGGYYEQYF
TRBJ1-5	-	TRBV2	TRBD1	TGTGCCAGCAGTGAAGTCTACAGGGGGCCACAGCCCCAGCATTTT	CASSEVYRGPQPQHF
TRBJ2-2	-	TRBV27	-	TGTGCCAGTACAGGTTTCACCGGGGAGCTGTTTTTT	CASTGFTGELFF
TRBJ2-1	-	TRBV5-5	TRBD2	TGTGCCAGCAGCTTGTCCGGGACTAGTGGTGAGCAGTTCTTC	CASSLSGTSGEQFF
TRBJ2-3	-	TRBV7-6	TRBD2	TGTGCCAGCAGCTTAGGAGCGGGAGTAGCCACAGATACGCAGTATTTT	CASSLGAGVATDTQYF
TRBJ1-4	-	TRBV7-6	TRBD1	TGTGCCAGCAGCTTAGGGGTCGCAGGGGGGAATGAAAAACTGTTTTTT	CASSLGVAGGNEKLFF
TRBJ1-2	-	TRBV14	-	TGTGCCAGCAGCCAGAAAGTAGGGGAGGCGAGCTATGGCTACACCTTC	CASSQKVGEASYGYTF
TRBJ2-5	-	TRBV11-2	-	TGTGCCAGCAGCTTCAGGGGAAACCGACAAGAGACCCAGTACTTC	CASSFRGNRQETQYF
TRBJ2-2	-	TRBV24-1	-	TGTGCCACCAGTGATCCTCGTACGGCCGGGGAGCTGTTTTTT	CATSDPRTAGELFF
TRBJ2-3	-	TRBV20-1	-	TGCAGTGCTAGTAAGCAGACTAGCACAGATACGCAGTATTTT	CSASKQTSTDTQYF
TRBJ1-1	-	TRBV13	TRBD1	TGTGCCAGCAGCTACGCAGGGGGCGCGATGGGTGCTTTCTTT	CASSYAGGAMGAFF